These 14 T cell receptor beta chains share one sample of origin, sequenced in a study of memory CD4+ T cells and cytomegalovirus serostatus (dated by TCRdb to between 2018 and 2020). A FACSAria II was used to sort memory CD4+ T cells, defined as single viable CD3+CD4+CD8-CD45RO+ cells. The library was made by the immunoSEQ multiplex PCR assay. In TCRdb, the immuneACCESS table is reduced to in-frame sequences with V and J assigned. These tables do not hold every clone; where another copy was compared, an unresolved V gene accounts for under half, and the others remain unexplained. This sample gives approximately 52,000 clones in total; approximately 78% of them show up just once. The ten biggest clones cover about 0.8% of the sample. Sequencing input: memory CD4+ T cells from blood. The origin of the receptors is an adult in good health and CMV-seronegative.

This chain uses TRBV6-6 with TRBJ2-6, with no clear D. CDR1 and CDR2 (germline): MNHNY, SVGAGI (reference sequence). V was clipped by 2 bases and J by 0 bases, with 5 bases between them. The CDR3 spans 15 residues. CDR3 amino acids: CASSYELSGANVLTF. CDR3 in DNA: TGTGCCAGCAGTTACGAGCTCTCTGGGGCCAACGTCCTGACTTTC.

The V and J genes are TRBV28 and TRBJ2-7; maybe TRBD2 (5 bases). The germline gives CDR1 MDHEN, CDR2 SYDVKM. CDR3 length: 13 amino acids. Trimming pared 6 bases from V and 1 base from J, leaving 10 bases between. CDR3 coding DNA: TGTGCCAGCAGAGTCGGGGTTTCCTACGAGCAGTACTTC. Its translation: CASRVGVSYEQYF.

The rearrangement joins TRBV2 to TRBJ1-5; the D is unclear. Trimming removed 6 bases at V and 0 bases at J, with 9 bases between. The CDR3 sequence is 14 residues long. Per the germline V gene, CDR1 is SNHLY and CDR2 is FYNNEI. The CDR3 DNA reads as TGTGCCAGCAGACAGCTCTATAGCAATCAGCCCCAGCATTTT. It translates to CASRQLYSNQPQHF.

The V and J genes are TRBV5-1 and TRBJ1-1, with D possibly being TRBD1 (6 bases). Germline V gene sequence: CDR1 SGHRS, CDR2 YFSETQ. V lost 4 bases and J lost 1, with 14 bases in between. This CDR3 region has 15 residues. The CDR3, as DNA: TGCGCCAGCAGCCCCTTCCGGACAGAGAACACTGAAGCTTTCTTT. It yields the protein CASSPFRTENTEAFF.

This CDR3 is CASNLPGQGNQPQHF. The CDR3 bases are TGTGCCAGCAATTTGCCGGGACAGGGGAATCAGCCCCAGCATTTT. This chain links TRBV28 with TRBJ1-5; TRBD1 agrees at 10 bases. CDR3 length: 15 amino acids. V was clipped by 7 bases and J by 4 bases; unmatched bases: 7. Germline V gene lookup returns CDR1 MDHEN and CDR2 SYDVKM.

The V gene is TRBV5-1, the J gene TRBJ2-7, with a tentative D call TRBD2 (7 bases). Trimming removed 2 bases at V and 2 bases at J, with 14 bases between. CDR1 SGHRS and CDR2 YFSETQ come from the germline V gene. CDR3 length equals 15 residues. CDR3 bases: TGCGCCAGCAGCTTCGACGGGGGGCTTACCTACGAGCAGTACTTC. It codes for CASSFDGGLTYEQYF.

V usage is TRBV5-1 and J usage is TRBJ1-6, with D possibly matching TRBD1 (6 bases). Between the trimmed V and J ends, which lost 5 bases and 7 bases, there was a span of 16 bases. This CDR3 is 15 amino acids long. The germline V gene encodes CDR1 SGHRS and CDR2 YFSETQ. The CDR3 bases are TGCGCCAGCAGACCAGGGGTAGCGGGGAATTCACCCCTCCACTTT. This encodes CASRPGVAGNSPLHF.

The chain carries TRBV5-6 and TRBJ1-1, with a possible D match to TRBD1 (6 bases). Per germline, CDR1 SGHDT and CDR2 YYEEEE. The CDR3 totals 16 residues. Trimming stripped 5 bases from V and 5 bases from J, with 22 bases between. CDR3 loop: CASSPLTGLGETEAFF. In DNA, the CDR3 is TGTGCCAGCAGTCCACTCACAGGGCTTGGTGAAACTGAAGCTTTCTTT. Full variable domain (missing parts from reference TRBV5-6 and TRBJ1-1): DAGVTQSPTHLIKTRGQQVTLRCSPKSGHDTVSWYQQALGQGPQFIFQYYEEEERQRGNFPDRFSGHQFPNYSSELNVNALLLGDSALYLCASSPLTGLGETEAFFGQGTRLTVV.

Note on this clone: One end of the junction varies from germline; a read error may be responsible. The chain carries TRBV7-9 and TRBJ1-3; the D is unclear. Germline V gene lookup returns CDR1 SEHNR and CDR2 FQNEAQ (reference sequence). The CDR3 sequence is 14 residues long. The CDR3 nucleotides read TGTGCCAGCAGCAAGTTATACTCTGGAAACACCATACATTTT. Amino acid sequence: CASSKLYSGNTIHF.

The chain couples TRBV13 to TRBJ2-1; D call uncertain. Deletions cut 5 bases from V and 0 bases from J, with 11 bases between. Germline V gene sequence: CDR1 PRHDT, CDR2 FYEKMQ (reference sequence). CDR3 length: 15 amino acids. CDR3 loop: CASSPTGSSYNEQFF. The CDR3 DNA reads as TGTGCCAGCAGCCCAACCGGAAGCTCCTACAATGAGCAGTTCTTC.

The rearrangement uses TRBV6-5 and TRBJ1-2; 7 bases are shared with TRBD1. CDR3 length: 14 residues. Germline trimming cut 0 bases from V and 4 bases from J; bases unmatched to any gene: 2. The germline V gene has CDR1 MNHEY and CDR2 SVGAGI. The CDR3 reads CASSYSRQGYGYTF. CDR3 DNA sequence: TGTGCCAGCAGTTACTCTCGACAGGGCTATGGCTACACCTTC.

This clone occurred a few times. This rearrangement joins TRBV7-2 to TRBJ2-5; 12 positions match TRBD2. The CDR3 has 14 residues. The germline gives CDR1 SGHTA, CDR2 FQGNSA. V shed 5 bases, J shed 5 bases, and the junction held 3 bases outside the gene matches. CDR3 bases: TGTGCCAGCAGCCACGGACTAGCGGGGGAGACCCAGTACTTC. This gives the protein CASSHGLAGETQYF.

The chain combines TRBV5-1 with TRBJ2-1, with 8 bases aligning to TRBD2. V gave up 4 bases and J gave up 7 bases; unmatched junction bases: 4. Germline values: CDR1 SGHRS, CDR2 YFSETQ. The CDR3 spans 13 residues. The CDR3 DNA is TGCGCCAGCAGCCGGGAGGGGGTAAATGAGCAGTTCTTC. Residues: CASSREGVNEQFF.

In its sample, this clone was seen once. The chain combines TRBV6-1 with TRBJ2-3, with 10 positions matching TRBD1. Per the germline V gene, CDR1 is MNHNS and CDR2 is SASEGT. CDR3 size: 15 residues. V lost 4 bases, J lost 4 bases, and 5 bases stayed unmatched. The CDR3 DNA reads TGTGCCAGCAGTGGACAGGGGGCTTGGTCAGATACGCAGTATTTT. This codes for CASSGQGAWSDTQYF.